The 8 T cell receptor beta chains reported below all come from one sample, sequenced in a study of post-analysis software for immune sequencing data. General observations from the study: With TRBV5-6, TRBV5-1 and TRBV20-1 included, about five TRBV segments were more frequent in patients than in controls.

For these receptors, no antigen is known. Sequencing libraries made from TCR beta cDNA carried unique molecular identifiers. TCRdb fed the PCR reads into MiXCR, producing one record per CDR3 protein. The repertoire holds about 500,000 distinct CDR3 sequences, with 40% to 55% as singletons. Sequencing was carried out using blood. These receptors were obtained from a girl aged 10 to 17 with multiple sclerosis.

The J gene is TRBJ2-4, the V gene TRBV28; 11 nucleotides match TRBD1. This CDR3 spans 16 amino acids. The trim removed 6 bases at V and 7 bases at J, leaving 11 bases unmatched. Looked up from germline, CDR1 is MDHEN and CDR2 is SYDVKM. The CDR3 DNA sequence: TGTGCCAGCAGACTCGGGACAGGGGGACCCGGGAACATTCAGTACTTC. Translating it yields CASRLGTGGPGNIQYF.

This clonotype was observed a few times. The chain carries TRBV28 and TRBJ2-5; maybe TRBD2 (7 bases). This CDR3 is built from 17 residues. Per the germline V gene, CDR1 is MDHEN and CDR2 is SYDVKM. V was pared by 2 bases and J by 2 bases, with 18 bases between. Here the CDR3 DNA reads TGTGCCAGCAGTTTACTGTACTTCGGGGGGCATCAAGAGACCCAGTACTTC. It encodes CASSLLYFGGHQETQYF.

CDR3 DNA: TGCAGCGTTGAAGCACCGGGCCCAAGGGGAGCTTTCTTT. As protein: CSVEAPGPRGAFF. The rearrangement uses TRBV29-1 and TRBJ1-1; D is perhaps TRBD1 (5 bases). Germline CDR1 reads SQVTM; CDR2 reads ANQGSEA. The CDR3 spans 13 residues. V gave up 1 base and J gave up 10 bases, with 16 bases separating them.

This clonotype was observed a handful of times. The chain is built from TRBV9 and TRBJ2-5, with TRBD2 matching over 7 bases. This CDR3 is built from 15 residues. Germline lookup yields CDR1 SGDLS and CDR2 YYNGEE. V lost 0 bases and J lost 4; bases outside the gene matches: 6. CDR3 sequence (DNA): TGTGCCAGCAGCGTAGGTAGCGGGCAAGGAGAGACCCAGTACTTC. Protein sequence: CASSVGSGQGETQYF. Using reference TRBV9 and TRBJ2-5 for the parts outside the CDR3, the full variable domain is DSGVTQTPKHLITATGQRVTLRCSPRSGDLSVYWYQQSLDQGLQFLIQYYNGEERAKGNILERFSAQQFPDLHSELNLSSLELGDSALYFCASSVGSGQGETQYFGPGTRLLVL.

This clonotype was detected a few times. The chain joins TRBV4-2 to TRBJ2-5; the match to TRBD2 covers 8 bases. This CDR3 spans 15 amino acids. The germline CDR1 and CDR2 sequences are LGHNA and YNFKEQ. J was trimmed by 2 bases and V by 4 bases; bases with no gene match: 6. CDR3 sequence: CASSPTSGGQETQYF. Written as DNA, the CDR3 is TGTGCCAGCAGCCCCACCTCGGGGGGGCAAGAGACCCAGTACTTC.

The chain links TRBV20-1 to TRBJ2-1; TRBD2 agrees at 11 bases. The CDR3 is 17 residues long. Germline V gene data show CDR1 as DFQATT and CDR2 as SNEGSKA (reference sequence). The J segment lost 6 bases and the V segment lost 5 bases, leaving 15 bases of the junction unmatched. The CDR3, as DNA: TGCAGTGCTCAAAGATTACTAGCGGGAGATTGGGGCAATGAGCAGTTCTTC. Translating gives CSAQRLLAGDWGNEQFF.

This clonotype has just a few counts. J is TRBJ2-5 and V is TRBV5-1; TRBD2 matches at 11 bases. The length of the CDR3 is 13 residues. Germline V gene data show CDR1 as SGHRS and CDR2 as YFSETQ. Trimming removed 4 bases from V and 7 bases from J; junction bases left unmatched: 3. The CDR3 bases are TGCGCCAGCAGCCCCGGGACTAGCGGGACCCAGTACTTC. Translated: CASSPGTSGTQYF.

This clonotype turned up a few times. This chain connects TRBV20-1 to TRBJ2-1; D gene uncertain. The ends were cut back, 0 bases at V and 6 bases at J, with 6 bases in the middle. The CDR3 is made up of 12 amino acids. Germline V gene sequence: CDR1 DFQATT, CDR2 SNEGSKA (reference sequence). The CDR3 coding sequence is TGCAGTGCTAGAGAATCCCTCAATGAGCAGTTCTTC. This encodes CSARESLNEQFF.